This T cell receptor beta chain was found in a study of T cell repertoires in cytomegalovirus infection. Note on this clonotype: What it binds is unknown.

TCRdb independently ran MiXCR on the reads; one entry per CDR3 protein. Here the sample spans about 770,000 distinct CDR3 sequences, 25% to 30% being singletons. Germline V CDR1 and CDR2: MNHNY, SVGAGI (reference sequence). Trimming shortened V by 1 base and J by 6 bases, and 9 bases separated the two germline ends. CDR3 length: 14 residues. This clonotype originated in a human donor in good health (CMV status not recorded). Some clones in this sample may be carry-over from other donors' samples. This chain joins TRBV6-6 and TRBJ2-2; possible D gene TRBD1, 7 bases. Sequenced material: cultured CD8+ T cells from PBMCs, taken from culture after CMV antigen stimulation. The CDR3 reads CASSYFRGAGELFF. The CDR3 coding sequence is TGTGCCAGCAGTTACTTCAGGGGGGCCGGGGAGCTGTTTTTT.